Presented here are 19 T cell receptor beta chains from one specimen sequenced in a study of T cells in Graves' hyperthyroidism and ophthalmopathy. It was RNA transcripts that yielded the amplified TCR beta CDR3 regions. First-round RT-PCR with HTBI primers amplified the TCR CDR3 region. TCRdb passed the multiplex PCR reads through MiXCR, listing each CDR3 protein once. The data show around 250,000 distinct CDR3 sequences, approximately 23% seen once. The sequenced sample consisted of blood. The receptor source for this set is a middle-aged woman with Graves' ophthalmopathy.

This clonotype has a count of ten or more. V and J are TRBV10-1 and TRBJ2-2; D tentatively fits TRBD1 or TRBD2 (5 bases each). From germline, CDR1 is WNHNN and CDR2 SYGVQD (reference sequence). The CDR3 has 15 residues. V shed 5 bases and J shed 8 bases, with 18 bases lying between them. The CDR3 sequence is CASSHGTPPMGELFF. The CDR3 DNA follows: TGCGCCAGCAGTCATGGGACCCCCCCGATGGGGGAGCTGTTTTTT.

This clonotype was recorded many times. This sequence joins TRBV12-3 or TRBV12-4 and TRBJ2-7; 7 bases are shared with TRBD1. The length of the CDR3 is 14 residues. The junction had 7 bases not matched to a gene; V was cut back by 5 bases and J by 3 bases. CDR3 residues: CASSPWTGNYEQYF. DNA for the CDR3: TGTGCCAGCAGTCCCTGGACAGGAAACTACGAGCAGTACTTC.

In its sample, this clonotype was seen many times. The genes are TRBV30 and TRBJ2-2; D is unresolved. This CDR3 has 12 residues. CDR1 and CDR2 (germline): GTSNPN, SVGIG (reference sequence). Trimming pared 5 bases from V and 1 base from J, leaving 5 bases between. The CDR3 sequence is CAWHRNTGELFF. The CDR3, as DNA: TGTGCCTGGCATAGGAACACCGGGGAGCTGTTTTTT.

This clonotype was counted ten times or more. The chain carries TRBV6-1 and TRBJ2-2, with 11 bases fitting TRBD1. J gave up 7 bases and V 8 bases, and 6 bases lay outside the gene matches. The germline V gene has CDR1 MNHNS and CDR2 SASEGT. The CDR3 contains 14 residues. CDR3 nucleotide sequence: TGTGCCAGCTTGGACAGGGGGCTCGGCGGGGAGCTGTTTTTT. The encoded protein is CASLDRGLGGELFF.

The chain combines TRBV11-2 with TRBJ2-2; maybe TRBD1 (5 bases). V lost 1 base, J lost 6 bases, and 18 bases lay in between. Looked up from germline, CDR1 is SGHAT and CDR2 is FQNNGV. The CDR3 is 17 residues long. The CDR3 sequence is CASSLVPQTLGPGELFF. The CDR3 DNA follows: TGTGCCAGCAGCTTAGTCCCCCAGACTTTGGGGCCCGGGGAGCTGTTTTTT.

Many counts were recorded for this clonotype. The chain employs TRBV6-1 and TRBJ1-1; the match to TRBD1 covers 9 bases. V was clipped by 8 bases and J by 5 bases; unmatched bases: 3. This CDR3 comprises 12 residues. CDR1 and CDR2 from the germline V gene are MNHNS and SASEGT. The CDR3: CASGQGRTEAFF. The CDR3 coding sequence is TGTGCCAGCGGACAGGGGAGGACTGAAGCTTTCTTT.

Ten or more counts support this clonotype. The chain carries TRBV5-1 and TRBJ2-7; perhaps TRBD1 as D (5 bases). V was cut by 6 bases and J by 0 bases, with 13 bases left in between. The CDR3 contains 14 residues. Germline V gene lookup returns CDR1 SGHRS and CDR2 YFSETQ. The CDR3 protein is CASTHEDTSYEQYF. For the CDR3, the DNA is TGCGCCAGCACCCACGAGGACACCTCCTACGAGCAGTACTTC.

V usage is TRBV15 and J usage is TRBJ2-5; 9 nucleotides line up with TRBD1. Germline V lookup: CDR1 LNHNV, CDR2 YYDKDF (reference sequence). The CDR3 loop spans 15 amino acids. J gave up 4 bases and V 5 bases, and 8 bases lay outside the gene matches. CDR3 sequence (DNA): TGTGCCACCAGCTTTCGACCGGGACAGGGAGAGACCCAGTACTTC. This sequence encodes CATSFRPGQGETQYF.

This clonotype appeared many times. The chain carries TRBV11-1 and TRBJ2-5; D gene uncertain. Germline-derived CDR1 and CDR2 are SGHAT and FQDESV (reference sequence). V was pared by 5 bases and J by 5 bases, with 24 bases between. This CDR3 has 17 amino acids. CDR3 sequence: CASSQSMGKDISETQYF. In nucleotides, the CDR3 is TGTGCCAGCAGCCAGTCGATGGGGAAGGATATTAGTGAGACCCAGTACTTC.

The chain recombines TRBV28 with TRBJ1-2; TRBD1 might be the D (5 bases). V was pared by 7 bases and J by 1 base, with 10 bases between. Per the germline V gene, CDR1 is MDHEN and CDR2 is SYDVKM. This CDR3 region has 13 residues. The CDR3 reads CASTGGDNYGYTF. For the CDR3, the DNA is TGTGCCAGCACGGGGGGGGATAACTATGGCTACACCTTC.

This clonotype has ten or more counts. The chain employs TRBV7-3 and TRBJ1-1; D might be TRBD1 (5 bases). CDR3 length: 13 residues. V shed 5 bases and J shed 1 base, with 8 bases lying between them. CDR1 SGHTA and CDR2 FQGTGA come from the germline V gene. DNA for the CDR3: TGTGCCAGCAGCATGACAGAGAACACTGAAGCTTTCTTT. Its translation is CASSMTENTEAFF.

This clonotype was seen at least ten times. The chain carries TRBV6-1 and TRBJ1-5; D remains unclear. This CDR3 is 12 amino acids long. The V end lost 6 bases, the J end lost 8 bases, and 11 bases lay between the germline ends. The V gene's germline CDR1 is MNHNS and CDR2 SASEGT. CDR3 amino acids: CASRPGPEPQHF. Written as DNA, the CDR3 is TGTGCCAGCAGGCCGGGTCCCGAGCCCCAGCATTTT.

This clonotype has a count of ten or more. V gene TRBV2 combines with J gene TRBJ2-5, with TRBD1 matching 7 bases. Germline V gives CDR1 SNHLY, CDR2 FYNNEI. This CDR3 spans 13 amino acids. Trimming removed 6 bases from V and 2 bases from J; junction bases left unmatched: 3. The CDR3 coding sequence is TGTGCCAGCAGAGGGACAGATCAAGAGACCCAGTACTTC. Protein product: CASRGTDQETQYF. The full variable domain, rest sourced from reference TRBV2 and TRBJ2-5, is EPEVTQTPSHQVTQMGQEVILRCVPISNHLYFYWYRQILGQKVEFLVSFYNNEISEKSEIFDDQFSVERPDGSNFTLKIRSTKLEDSAMYFCASRGTDQETQYFGPGTRLLVL.

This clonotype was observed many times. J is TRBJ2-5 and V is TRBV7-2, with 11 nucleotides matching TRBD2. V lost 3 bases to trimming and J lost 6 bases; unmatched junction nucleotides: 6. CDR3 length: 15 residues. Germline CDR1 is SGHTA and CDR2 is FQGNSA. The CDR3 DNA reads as TGTGCCAGCAGCTTTACTAGCGGGAGTCTCCAGACCCAGTACTTC. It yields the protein CASSFTSGSLQTQYF.

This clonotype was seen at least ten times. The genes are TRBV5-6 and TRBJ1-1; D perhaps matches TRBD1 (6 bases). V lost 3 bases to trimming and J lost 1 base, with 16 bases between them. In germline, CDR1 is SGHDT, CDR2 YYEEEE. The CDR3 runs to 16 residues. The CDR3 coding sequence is TGTGCCAGCAGCTCCGACGGGGGCAGGGGGAACACTGAAGCTTTCTTT. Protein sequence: CASSSDGGRGNTEAFF. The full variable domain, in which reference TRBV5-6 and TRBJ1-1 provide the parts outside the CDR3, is DAGVTQSPTHLIKTRGQQVTLRCSPKSGHDTVSWYQQALGQGPQFIFQYYEEEERQRGNFPDRFSGHQFPNYSSELNVNALLLGDSALYLCASSSDGGRGNTEAFFGQGTRLTVV.

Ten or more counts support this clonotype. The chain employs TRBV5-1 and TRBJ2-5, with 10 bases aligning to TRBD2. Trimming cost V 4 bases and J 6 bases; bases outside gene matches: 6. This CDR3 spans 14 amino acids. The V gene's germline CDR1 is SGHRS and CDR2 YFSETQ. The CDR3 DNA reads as TGCGCCAGCAGCCCTACTAGCGGGAAGAAGACCCAGTACTTC. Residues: CASSPTSGKKTQYF.

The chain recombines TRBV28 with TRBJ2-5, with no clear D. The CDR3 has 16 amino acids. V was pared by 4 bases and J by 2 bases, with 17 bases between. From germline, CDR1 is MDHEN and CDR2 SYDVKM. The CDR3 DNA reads TGTGCCAGCAGTTCTAGATTGACTGGAGTACAAGAGACCCAGTACTTC. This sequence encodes CASSSRLTGVQETQYF.

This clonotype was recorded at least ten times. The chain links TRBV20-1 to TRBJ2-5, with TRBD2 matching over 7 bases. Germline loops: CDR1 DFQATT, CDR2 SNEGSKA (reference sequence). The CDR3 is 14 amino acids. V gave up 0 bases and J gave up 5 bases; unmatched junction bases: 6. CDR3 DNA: TGCAGTGCTAGAGAGGGAGGGAAGGGTGAGACCCAGTACTTC. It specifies CSAREGGKGETQYF.

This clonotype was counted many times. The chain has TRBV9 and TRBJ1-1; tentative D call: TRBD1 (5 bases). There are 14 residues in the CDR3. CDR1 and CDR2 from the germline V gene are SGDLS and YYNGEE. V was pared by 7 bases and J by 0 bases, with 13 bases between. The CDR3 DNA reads TGTGCCAGCGGCGACAGCCGAATGAACACTGAAGCTTTCTTT. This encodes CASGDSRMNTEAFF.